The T cell receptor beta chain under discussion was sequenced for a study of cytomegalovirus exposure and HLA in healthy donors. At the level of the study: Some 85 million unique TCRs, all from HLA-typed donors, were included in an early release of the data. Study findings and constraints: In terms of immune exposure information, only CMV serostatus was available. Later examination showed HLA-associated TCR beta chains had greater clonal expansion than equally common others.

V was clipped by 1 base and J by 3 bases, with 9 bases between them. This CDR3 is built from 14 residues. Germline lookup yields CDR1 PRHDT and CDR2 FYEKMQ (reference sequence). Note on this clone: Its antigen remains unknown.

PCR amplification relied on 60 Vbeta primers (plus 13 Jbeta primers). Method: immunoSEQ multiplex PCR; TCRdb's copy keeps in-frame clones and lacks some. The sample holds some 99,000 clones, roughly 70% seen once. The sample consisted of PBMCs. This TCR was sampled from a male donor in good health and CMV-seronegative. V is TRBV13 and J is TRBJ1-2, with unresolved D. CDR3 DNA sequence: TGTGCCAGCAGCTTAGAACTGGGAGACTATGGCTACACCTTC. Translated, it gives CASSLELGDYGYTF.